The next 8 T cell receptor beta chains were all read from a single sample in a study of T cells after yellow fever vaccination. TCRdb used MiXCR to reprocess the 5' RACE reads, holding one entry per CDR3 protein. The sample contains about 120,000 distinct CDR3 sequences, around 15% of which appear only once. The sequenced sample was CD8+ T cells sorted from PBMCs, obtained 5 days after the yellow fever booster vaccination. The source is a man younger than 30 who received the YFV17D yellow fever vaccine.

The CDR3 region has the DNA TGTGCCATCAGTGAGTCGATCTCCGCTAGCGGGCGGGAGCAGTACGTC. Its protein product is CAISESISASGREQYV. This chain uses TRBV10-3 with TRBJ2-7, with 8 bases fitting TRBD2. Germline CDR1 ENHRY, CDR2 SYGVKD. V lost 0 bases to trimming and J lost 7 bases; unmatched junction nucleotides: 11. This CDR3 is built from 16 residues.

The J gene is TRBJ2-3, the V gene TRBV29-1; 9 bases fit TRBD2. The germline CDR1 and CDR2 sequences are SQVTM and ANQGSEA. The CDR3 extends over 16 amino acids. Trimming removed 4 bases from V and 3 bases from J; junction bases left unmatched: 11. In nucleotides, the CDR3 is TGCAGCGTTGTAGGCGGGGGGGCCTTCGCGACAGATACGCAGTATTTT. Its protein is CSVVGGGAFATDTQYF.

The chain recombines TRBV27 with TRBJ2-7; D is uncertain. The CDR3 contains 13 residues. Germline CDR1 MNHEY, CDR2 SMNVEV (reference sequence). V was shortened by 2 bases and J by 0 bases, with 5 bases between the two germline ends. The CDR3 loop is CASSLINSYEQYF. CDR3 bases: TGTGCCAGCAGTTTAATTAACTCCTACGAGCAGTACTTC.

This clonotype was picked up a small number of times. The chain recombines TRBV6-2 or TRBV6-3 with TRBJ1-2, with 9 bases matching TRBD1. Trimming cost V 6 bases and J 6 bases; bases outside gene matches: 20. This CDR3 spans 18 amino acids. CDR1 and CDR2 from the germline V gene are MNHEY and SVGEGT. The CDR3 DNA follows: TGTGCCAGCAGCCCCGGACAGGGGAAGTGGTTTTGGAGTCATGGCTACACCTTC. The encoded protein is CASSPGQGKWFWSHGYTF.

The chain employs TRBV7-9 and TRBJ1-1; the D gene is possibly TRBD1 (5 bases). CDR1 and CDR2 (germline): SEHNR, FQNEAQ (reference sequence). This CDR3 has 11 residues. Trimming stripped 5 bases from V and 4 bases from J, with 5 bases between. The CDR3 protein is CASSGGTEAFF. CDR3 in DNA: TGTGCCAGCAGCGGGGGCACTGAAGCTTTCTTT.

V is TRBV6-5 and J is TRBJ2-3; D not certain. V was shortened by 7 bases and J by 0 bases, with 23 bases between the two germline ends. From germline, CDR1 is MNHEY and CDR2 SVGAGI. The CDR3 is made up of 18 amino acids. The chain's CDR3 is CASNPGRKGLGSTDTQYF. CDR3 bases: TGTGCCAGCAACCCGGGTAGGAAAGGGCTCGGAAGCACAGATACGCAGTATTTT.

The CDR3: CASSVGTASYEQYF. The CDR3 DNA reads TGTGCCAGCAGCGTAGGGACTGCTTCCTACGAGCAGTACTTC. The chain links TRBV7-8 to TRBJ2-7, with D maybe TRBD2 (6 bases). The V and J ends lost 5 bases and 1 base respectively, with 12 bases between them. Germline V gene sequence: CDR1 SGHVS, CDR2 FQNEAQ. The length of the CDR3 is 14 residues.

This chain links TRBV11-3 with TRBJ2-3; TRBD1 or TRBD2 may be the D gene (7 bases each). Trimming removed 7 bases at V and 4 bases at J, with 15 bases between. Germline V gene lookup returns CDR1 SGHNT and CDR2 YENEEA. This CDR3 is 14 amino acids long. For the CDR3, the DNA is TGTGCCAGCACCCGGGGAGGGGGCGCAGATACGCAGTATTTT. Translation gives CASTRGGGADTQYF. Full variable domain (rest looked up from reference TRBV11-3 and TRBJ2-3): EAGVVQSPRYKIIEKKQPVAFWCNPISGHNTLYWYLQNLGQGPELLIRYENEEAVDDSQLPKDRFSAERLKGVDSTLKIQPAELGDSAVYLCASTRGGGADTQYFGPGTRLTVL.